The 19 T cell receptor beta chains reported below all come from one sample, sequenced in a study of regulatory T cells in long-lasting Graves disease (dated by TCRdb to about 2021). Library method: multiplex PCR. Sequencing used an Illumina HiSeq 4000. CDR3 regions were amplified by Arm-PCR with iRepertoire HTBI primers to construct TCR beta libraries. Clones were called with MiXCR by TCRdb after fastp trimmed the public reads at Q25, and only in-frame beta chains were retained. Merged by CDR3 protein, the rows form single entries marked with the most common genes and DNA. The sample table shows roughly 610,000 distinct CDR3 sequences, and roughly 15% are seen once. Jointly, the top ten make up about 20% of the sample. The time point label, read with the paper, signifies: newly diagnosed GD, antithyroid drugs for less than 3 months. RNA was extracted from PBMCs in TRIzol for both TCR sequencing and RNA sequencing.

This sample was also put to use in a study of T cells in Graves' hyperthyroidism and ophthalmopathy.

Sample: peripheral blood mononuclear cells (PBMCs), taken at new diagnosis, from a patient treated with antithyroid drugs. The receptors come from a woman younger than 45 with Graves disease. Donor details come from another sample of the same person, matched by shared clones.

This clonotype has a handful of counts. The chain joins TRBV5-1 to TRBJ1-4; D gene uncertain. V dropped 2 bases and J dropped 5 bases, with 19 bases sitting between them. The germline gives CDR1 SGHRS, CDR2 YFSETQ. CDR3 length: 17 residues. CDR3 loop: CASSFTPTGQTNEKLFF. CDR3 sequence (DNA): TGCGCCAGCAGCTTCACGCCGACCGGGCAGACAAATGAAAAACTGTTTTTT.

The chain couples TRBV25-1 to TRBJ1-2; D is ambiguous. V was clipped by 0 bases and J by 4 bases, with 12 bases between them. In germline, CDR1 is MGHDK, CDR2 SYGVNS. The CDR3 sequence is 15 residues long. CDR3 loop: CASSEYTLKGYGYTF. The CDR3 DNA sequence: TGTGCCAGCAGTGAATATACACTCAAAGGCTATGGCTACACCTTC.

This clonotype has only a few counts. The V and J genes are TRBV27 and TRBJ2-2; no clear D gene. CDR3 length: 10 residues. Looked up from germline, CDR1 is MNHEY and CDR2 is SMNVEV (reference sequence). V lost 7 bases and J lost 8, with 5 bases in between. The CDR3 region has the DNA TGTGCCAGCAATGAGGGGGAGCTGTTTTTT. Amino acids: CASNEGELFF.

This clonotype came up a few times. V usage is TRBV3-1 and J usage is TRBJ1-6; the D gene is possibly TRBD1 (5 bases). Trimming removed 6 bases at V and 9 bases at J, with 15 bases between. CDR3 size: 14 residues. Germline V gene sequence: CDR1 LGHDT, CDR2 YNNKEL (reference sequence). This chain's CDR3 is CASRVQGSGSPLHF. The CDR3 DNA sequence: TGTGCCAGCAGGGTCCAGGGAAGCGGTTCACCCCTCCACTTT.

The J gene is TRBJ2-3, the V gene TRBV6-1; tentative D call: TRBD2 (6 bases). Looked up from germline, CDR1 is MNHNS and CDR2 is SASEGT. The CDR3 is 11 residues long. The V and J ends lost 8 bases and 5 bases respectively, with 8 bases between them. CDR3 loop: CASAGRDTQYF. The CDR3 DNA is TGTGCCAGCGCCGGGAGAGATACGCAGTATTTT.

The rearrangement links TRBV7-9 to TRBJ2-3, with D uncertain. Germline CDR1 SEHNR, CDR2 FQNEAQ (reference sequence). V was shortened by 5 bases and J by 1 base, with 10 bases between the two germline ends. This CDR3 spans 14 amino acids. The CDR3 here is CASSPVVGTDTQYF. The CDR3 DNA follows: TGTGCCAGCAGCCCGGTGGTAGGCACAGATACGCAGTATTTT.

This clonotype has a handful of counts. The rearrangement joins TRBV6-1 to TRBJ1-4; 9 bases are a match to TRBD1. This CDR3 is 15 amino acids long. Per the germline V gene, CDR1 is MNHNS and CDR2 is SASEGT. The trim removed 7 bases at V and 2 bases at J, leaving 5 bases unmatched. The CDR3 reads CASTDGTGTNEKLFF. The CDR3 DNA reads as TGTGCCAGCACCGACGGGACAGGGACTAATGAAAAACTGTTTTTT.

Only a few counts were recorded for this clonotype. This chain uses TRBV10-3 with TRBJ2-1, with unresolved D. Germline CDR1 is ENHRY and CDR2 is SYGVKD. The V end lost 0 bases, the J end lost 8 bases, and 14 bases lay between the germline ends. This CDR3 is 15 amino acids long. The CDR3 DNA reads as TGTGCCATCAGTGAGTCGATTCTAGTCGGTGATGAGCAGTTCTTC. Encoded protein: CAISESILVGDEQFF.

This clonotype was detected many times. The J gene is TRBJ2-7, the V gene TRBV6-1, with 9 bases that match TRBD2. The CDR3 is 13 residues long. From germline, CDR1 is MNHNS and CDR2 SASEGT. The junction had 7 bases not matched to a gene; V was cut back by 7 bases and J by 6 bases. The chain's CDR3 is CASIPRTSVEQYF. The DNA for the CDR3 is TGTGCCAGCATACCGAGGACTAGCGTCGAGCAGTACTTC.

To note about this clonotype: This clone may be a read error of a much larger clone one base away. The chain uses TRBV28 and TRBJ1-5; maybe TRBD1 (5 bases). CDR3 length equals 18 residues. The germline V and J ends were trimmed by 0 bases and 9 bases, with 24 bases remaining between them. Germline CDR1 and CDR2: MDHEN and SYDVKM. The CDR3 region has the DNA TGTGCCAGCAGTTTATGGGGACTCGGCCTCGGAGGTAGTCGGCCCCAGCATTTT. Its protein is CASSLWGLGLGGSRPQHF.

The CDR3: CASSLPSALHF. CDR3 sequence (DNA): TGTGCCAGCAGTCTTCCCTCGGCCCTCCACTTT. This sequence joins TRBV6-1 and TRBJ1-6, with no clear D. Germline values: CDR1 MNHNS, CDR2 SASEGT. CDR3 length: 11 amino acids. V was trimmed by 5 bases and J by 14 bases, leaving 10 bases between them.

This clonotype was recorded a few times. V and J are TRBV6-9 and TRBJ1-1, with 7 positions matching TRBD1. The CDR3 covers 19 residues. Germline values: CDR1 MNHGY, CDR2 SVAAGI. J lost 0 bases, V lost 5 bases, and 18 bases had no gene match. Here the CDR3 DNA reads TGTGCCAGCAGTATAACCAAGGGGACAGTCCCGAGTATGAACACTGAAGCTTTCTTT. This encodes CASSITKGTVPSMNTEAFF.

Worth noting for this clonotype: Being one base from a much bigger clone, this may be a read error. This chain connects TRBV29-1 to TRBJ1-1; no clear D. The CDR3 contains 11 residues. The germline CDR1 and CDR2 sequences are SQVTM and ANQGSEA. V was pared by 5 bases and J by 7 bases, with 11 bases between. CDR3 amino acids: CSVRVYGEAFF. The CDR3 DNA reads TGCAGCGTTCGGGTATATGGTGAAGCTTTCTTT.

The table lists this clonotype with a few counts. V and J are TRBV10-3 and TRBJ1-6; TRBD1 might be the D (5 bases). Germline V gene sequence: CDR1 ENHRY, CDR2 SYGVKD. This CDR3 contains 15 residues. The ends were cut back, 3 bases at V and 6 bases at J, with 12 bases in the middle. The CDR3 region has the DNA TGTGCCATCAGTGACAGGGATGGTCCTAATTCACCCCTCCACTTT. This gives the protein CAISDRDGPNSPLHF.

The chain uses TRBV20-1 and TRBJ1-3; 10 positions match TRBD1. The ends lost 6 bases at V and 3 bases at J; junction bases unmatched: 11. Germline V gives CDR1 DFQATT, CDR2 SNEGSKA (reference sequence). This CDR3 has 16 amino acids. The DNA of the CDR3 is TGCAGTGCCAGAACCGCGGACAGGGGGGTTGGAAACACCATATATTTT. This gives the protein CSARTADRGVGNTIYF.

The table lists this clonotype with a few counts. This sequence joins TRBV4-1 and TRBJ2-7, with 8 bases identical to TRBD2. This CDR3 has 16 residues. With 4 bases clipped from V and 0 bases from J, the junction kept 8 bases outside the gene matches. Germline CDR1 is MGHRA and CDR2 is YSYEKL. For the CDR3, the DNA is TGCGCCAGCAGCCGGTCAAGCGGGAGTGCCTCCTACGAGCAGTACTTC. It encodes CASSRSSGSASYEQYF.

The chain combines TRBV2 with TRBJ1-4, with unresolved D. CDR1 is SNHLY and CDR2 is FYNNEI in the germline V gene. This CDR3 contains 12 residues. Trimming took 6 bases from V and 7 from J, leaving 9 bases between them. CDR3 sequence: CASRTLSEKLFF. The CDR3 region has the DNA TGTGCCAGCAGGACCCTAAGTGAAAAACTGTTTTTT. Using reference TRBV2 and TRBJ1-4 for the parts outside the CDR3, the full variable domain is EPEVTQTPSHQVTQMGQEVILRCVPISNHLYFYWYRQILGQKVEFLVSFYNNEISEKSEIFDDQFSVERPDGSNFTLKIRSTKLEDSAMYFCASRTLSEKLFFGSGTQLSVL.

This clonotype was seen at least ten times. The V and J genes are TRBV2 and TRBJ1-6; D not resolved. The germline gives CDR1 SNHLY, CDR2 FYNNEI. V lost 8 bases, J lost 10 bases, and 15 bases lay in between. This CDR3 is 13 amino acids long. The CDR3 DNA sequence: TGTGCCAGCTCCGAGGGAATAGGGTCACCCCTCCACTTT. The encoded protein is CASSEGIGSPLHF.

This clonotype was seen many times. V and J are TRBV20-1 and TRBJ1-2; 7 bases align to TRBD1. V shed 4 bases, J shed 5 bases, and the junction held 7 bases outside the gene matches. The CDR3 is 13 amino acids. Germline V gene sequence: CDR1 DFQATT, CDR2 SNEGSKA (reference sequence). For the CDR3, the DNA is TGCAGTGCTATTACCCAGGGGGTATATGGCTACACCTTC. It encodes CSAITQGVYGYTF.